These T cell receptor beta chains were read from a single sample in a study of T-cell memory formation after mild COVID-19. MiXCR, applied by TCRdb to the 5' RACE reads, yields one record per CDR3 protein. The sample holds 400,000 to 500,000 distinct CDR3 sequences; around 20% are singletons and the top ten take around 8.4%. The sample consisted of PBMCs or a T cell subset sorted from them (not recorded which). The receptors were gathered from an adult woman who had mild COVID-19 (a few samples of this study predate the infection). Cell type and time point are not known. Both conserved end residues are part of each CDR3. The order of the fields is V gene, D gene, J gene, clone size, CDR3 DNA, CDR3 protein. The D gene is left open where the match is weak. Clone size appears in some rows only: once, few, many, or a class for an expanded clone.

v_gene: TRBV20-1; d_gene: -; j_gene: TRBJ2-7; abundance: many; CDR3nt: TGCAGTGCTGAGGGGGCCAGGGAGGCAAGGAAGCAGTACTTC; CDR3aa: CSAEGAREARKQYF
v_gene: TRBV11-2; d_gene: -; j_gene: TRBJ2-1; abundance: few; CDR3nt: TGTGCCAGCAGCTTACGGGCGATCGAACTCTACAATGAGCAGTTCTTC; CDR3aa: CASSLRAIELYNEQFF
v_gene: TRBV6-2/TRBV6-3; d_gene: -; j_gene: TRBJ2-1; abundance: -; CDR3nt: TGTGCCAGCAGTTACTCCCAATACCTGACAGGCGACAATGAGCAGTTCTTC; CDR3aa: CASSYSQYLTGDNEQFF
v_gene: TRBV5-1; d_gene: -; j_gene: TRBJ1-1; abundance: few; CDR3nt: TGCGCCAGCAGCTTGGCGGTTGTGAACACTGAAGCTTTCTTT; CDR3aa: CASSLAVVNTEAFF
v_gene: TRBV13; d_gene: -; j_gene: TRBJ2-1; abundance: few; CDR3nt: TGTGCCAGCAGCTTACTTAGCGACGTCTCTCCGGGCTCCTACAATGAGCAGTTCTTC; CDR3aa: CASSLLSDVSPGSYNEQFF
v_gene: TRBV7-9; d_gene: -; j_gene: TRBJ1-4; abundance: -; CDR3nt: TGTGCCAGCAGCTCACGAGATGGGGCAGTTGAAAAACTGTTTTTT; CDR3aa: CASSSRDGAVEKLFF
v_gene: TRBV4-1; d_gene: -; j_gene: TRBJ2-5; abundance: -; CDR3nt: TGCGCCAGCAGCCAAGGGGGCAAGGTGGAAACCCAGTACTTC; CDR3aa: CASSQGGKVETQYF
v_gene: TRBV5-1; d_gene: TRBD1; j_gene: TRBJ1-6; abundance: -; CDR3nt: TGCGCCAGCAGCTTGGGAGGGACAGGACGGACCTATAATTCACCCCTCCACTTT; CDR3aa: CASSLGGTGRTYNSPLHF
v_gene: TRBV11-2; d_gene: -; j_gene: TRBJ1-6; abundance: many; CDR3nt: TGTGCCAGCAGCCCAAGCGGGGTTTCACCCCTCCACTTT; CDR3aa: CASSPSGVSPLHF
v_gene: TRBV18; d_gene: TRBD1; j_gene: TRBJ1-2; abundance: -; CDR3nt: TGTGCCAGCTCACCACCGGGGACAGGCGATGGCTACACCTTC; CDR3aa: CASSPPGTGDGYTF
v_gene: TRBV11-2; d_gene: TRBD1; j_gene: TRBJ2-7; abundance: many; CDR3nt: TGTGCCAGCAGCCAGACAGGGGCGACCTACGAGCAGTACTTC; CDR3aa: CASSQTGATYEQYF
v_gene: TRBV12-3/TRBV12-4; d_gene: TRBD2; j_gene: TRBJ2-1; abundance: -; CDR3nt: TGTGCCAGCAGTTTACCTCTTGCGGGGGGATACAATGAGCAGTTCTTC; CDR3aa: CASSLPLAGGYNEQFF
v_gene: TRBV20-1; d_gene: -; j_gene: TRBJ2-3; abundance: few; CDR3nt: TGCAGTGCTAGAGGGCCCCGGATCGGCAGTGCAGATACGCAGTATTTT; CDR3aa: CSARGPRIGSADTQYF
v_gene: TRBV7-2; d_gene: TRBD2; j_gene: TRBJ2-1; abundance: -; CDR3nt: TGTGCCAGCGGGCCGACTAGCGGCATCTACAATGAGCAGTTCTTC; CDR3aa: CASGPTSGIYNEQFF
v_gene: TRBV6-5; d_gene: -; j_gene: TRBJ2-2; abundance: -; CDR3nt: TGTGCCAGCAGTCAACAGGGATCGGGCACCGGGGAGCTGTTTTTT; CDR3aa: CASSQQGSGTGELFF